The 10 T cell receptor beta chains listed next were all sequenced from one sample in a study of CD8 T cells in ankylosing spondylitis. MiXCR, run by TCRdb on the 5' RACE reads, gives a single entry per CDR3 protein. The table has more than 150,000 distinct CDR3 sequences, 9.5% to 13% seen once. Sample: blood, either unsorted or a sorted T cell fraction (not recorded which). These receptor sequences come from a male donor with ankylosing spondylitis or in good health (not recorded which).

With respect to this clonotype: A read error may be the cause here, since a much bigger clone is one base away. The chain couples TRBV7-2 to TRBJ2-1, with D perhaps assigned TRBD1 or TRBD2 (5 bases each). Germline V lookup: CDR1 SGHTA, CDR2 FQGNSA. This CDR3 spans 15 amino acids. This CDR3 reads CASSVSGTIYNEQLF. In DNA, the CDR3 is TGTGCCAGCAGCGTGTCCGGGACCATTTACAATGAGCAGTTATTC.

This clonotype occurred many times. This rearrangement joins TRBV5-1 to TRBJ1-1; no clear D gene. The CDR3 runs 13 residues. Germline V lookup: CDR1 SGHRS, CDR2 YFSETQ. Trimming stripped 5 bases from V and 6 bases from J, with 14 bases between. The CDR3 DNA sequence: TGCGCCAGCAGATCAGGACTTCCGGCTGAAGCTTTCTTT. Residues: CASRSGLPAEAFF.

To note about this clonotype: A much larger clone lies one base from this, so it may be a read error. The chain employs TRBV24-1 and TRBJ2-3; the D is unclear. Trimming cost V 6 bases and J 3 bases, with 15 bases left between them. Germline CDR1 reads KGHDR; CDR2 reads SFDVKD. CDR3 length: 15 residues. This CDR3 reads CATSSRISSTDTQYF. In DNA, the CDR3 is TGTGCCACCAGTAGTAGGATCTCCTCTACAGATACGCAGTATTTT.

This clonotype was detected ten times or more. This chain uses TRBV6-1 with TRBJ1-1, with 8 bases aligning to TRBD1. Germline V lookup: CDR1 MNHNS, CDR2 SASEGT. V gave up 6 bases and J gave up 2 bases; unmatched junction bases: 8. The CDR3 spans 15 residues. The DNA for the CDR3 is TGTGCCAGCAGCCTTCAGGGGGCTGGTAACACTGAAGCTTTCTTT. It translates to CASSLQGAGNTEAFF.

This clonotype was seen ten or more times. This rearrangement joins TRBV3-1 to TRBJ2-1, with 8 bases fitting TRBD2. Germline assignment: CDR1 LGHDT and CDR2 YNNKEL (reference sequence). Trimming removed 1 base from V and 3 bases from J; junction bases left unmatched: 5. This CDR3 has 16 amino acids. The CDR3 spells CASSQAPTSGYNEQFF. DNA of the CDR3: TGTGCCAGCAGCCAAGCCCCAACTAGCGGCTACAATGAGCAGTTCTTC.

The sample holds many counts of this clonotype. The chain combines TRBV3-1 with TRBJ1-4; D not resolved. V was cut by 0 bases and J by 1 base, with 6 bases left in between. CDR3 length equals 15 residues. CDR1 and CDR2 from the germline V gene are LGHDT and YNNKEL (reference sequence). CDR3 protein: CASSQDWGTNEKLFF. DNA for the CDR3: TGTGCCAGCAGCCAAGATTGGGGAACTAATGAAAAACTGTTTTTT.

This clonotype was counted ten times or more. This chain connects TRBV5-1 to TRBJ2-3, with 7 bases identical to TRBD1. V lost 0 bases, J lost 0 bases, and 4 bases stayed unmatched. Germline V gives CDR1 SGHRS, CDR2 YFSETQ. The CDR3 is 16 residues long. CDR3 DNA: TGCGCCAGCAGCTTGGTCACAGGGGCAAGCACAGATACGCAGTATTTT. Amino acid sequence: CASSLVTGASTDTQYF.

This clonotype has at least ten counts. This chain connects TRBV7-7 to TRBJ2-1; D might be TRBD1 (5 bases). The CDR3 contains 14 residues. V lost 3 bases to trimming and J lost 5 bases, with 11 bases between them. The germline CDR1 and CDR2 sequences are SSHAT and FNYEAQ (reference sequence). This CDR3 reads CASSLGQANNEQFF. The CDR3 DNA reads as TGTGCCAGCAGCTTGGGGCAGGCTAACAATGAGCAGTTCTTC.

This clonotype was seen repeatedly, ten times or more. V and J are TRBV9 and TRBJ2-7; TRBD2 is a possible D gene (5 bases). Germline V gene lookup returns CDR1 SGDLS and CDR2 YYNGEE. The CDR3 runs 15 residues. Trimming stripped 4 bases from V and 3 bases from J, with 17 bases between. This CDR3 is CASSPLPKGDYEQYF. CDR3 bases: TGTGCCAGCAGCCCTCTCCCAAAGGGAGACTACGAGCAGTACTTC.

This clonotype has at least ten counts. The gene calls are TRBV20-1 and TRBJ2-2; the match to TRBD1 covers 9 bases. Per germline, CDR1 DFQATT and CDR2 SNEGSKA (reference sequence). V lost 3 bases and J lost 2; bases outside the gene matches: 1. The CDR3 is made up of 14 amino acids. CDR3 nucleotides: TGCAGTGCTAGGACAGGGGGAAACACCGGGGAGCTGTTTTTT. Translating it yields CSARTGGNTGELFF.